This entry concerns a single T cell receptor (beta chain). The antigen it binds to is not known. Base-call qualities are not available, and no considerably larger clone is one nucleotide away. For bulk TCRbeta sequencing, genomic DNA was extracted from tumor biopsies or peripheral blood, and input amounts ranged from about 600 ng to 6,004 ng. Every patient had histologically proven advanced or metastatic basal or squamous cell carcinoma and was a poor candidate for surgical resection. Of the 11 to 12 patients making up the basal cell carcinoma cohort, 8 or 9 underwent bulk tumor TCR sequencing. Deep TCRbeta sequencing was performed with the immunoSEQ platform. Per the original workflow: Only productive rearrangements were exported from the immunoSEQ Analyzer for downstream analysis. T cell phenotypes were assigned to bulk TCRbeta clonotypes by matching the clonotypes to single-cell RNA+TCR-seq clones with the same TCRbeta sequence. Clone enrichment in tumor was computed as tumor frequency divided by PBMC frequency from bulk TCR sequencing. TCRs were sorted with GLIPH into specificity groups, meaning clusters of distinct TCRs that share CDR3 motifs and likely recognize common antigens. Sourced from immuneACCESS, this table was stored by TCRdb with only in-frame sequences that have V and J called. A share of the clones is absent; for the studies checked, an unresolved V gene accounts for under half, and the remainder has no known explanation. The V and J calls and clone size are taken from that table; D and trimming were inferred from the DNA. The sample table lists around 21,000 clones, 65% to 85% of them with a count of one. In total, the top ten clones hold approximately 24% of the sample.

The data belong to a study of T cells in tumors after PD-1 blockade (dated by TCRdb to between 2018 and 2021). Notes on the research overall: Patients with prior checkpoint blockade, systemic immunosuppressant use, or recent radiotherapy or other anti-cancer therapy within 4 weeks were excluded. Paired single-cell RNA and TCR sequencing was performed on site-matched tumors from BCC or SCC patients before and after anti-PD-1 therapy. RECIST version 1.1 was the standard used to evaluate clinical response. Bulk TCR sequencing was performed on 10 to 11 peripheral blood samples from a handful of patients to compare blood and tumor clonotypes. While on anti-PD-1 treatment, some of the patients also continued taking daily vismodegib 150 mg. On average, peripheral blood samples had more than 90,000 TCR templates (range roughly 21,000-257,772) and 36,536 unique clonotypes. Treatment consisted of either cemiplimab 350 mg every 2 weeks or pembrolizumab 200 mg every 3 weeks. Broad study findings and their caveats: Around 40% of tumor TCR clonotypes were found in blood, and some novel exhausted tumor clones appeared in pre-treatment blood, suggesting peripheral recruitment. The source of novel T cell clones was not identified and could include lymphoid organs or rare unexpanded clones within the tumor or its periphery.

In the germline V gene, CDR1 corresponds to MDHEN and CDR2 to SYDVKM. CDR3 length: 14 amino acids, cysteine to phenylalanine. CDR3 DNA only is kept here, 42 bases in frame from base 1. Between the V and J ends, shortened by 6 bases and 4 bases respectively, the junction contains 14 bases. The sequenced sample was PBMCs, obtained after anti-PD-1 therapy. This chain joins TRBV28 to TRBJ2-3; the D gene is not confidently resolved. The sequence was collected from a human donor with advanced basal cell or squamous cell carcinoma (not recorded which). The nucleotide sequence reads as follows: TGTGCCAGCAGCTCCGGGCCGATCGCAGATACGCAGTATTTT. Translated, it gives CASSSGPIADTQYF. Beyond the CDR3, the reference TRBV28 and TRBJ2-3 genes provide the residues; the full variable domain reads: DVKVTQSSRYLVKRTGEKVFLECVQDMDHENMFWYRQDPGLGLRLIYFSYDVKMKEKGDIPEGYSVSREKKERFSLILESASTNQTSMYLCASSSGPIADTQYFGPGTRLTVL.